These T cell receptor beta chains were read from a single sample in a study of T cells in Graves' hyperthyroidism and ophthalmopathy. MiXCR, run by TCRdb on the multiplex PCR reads, gives a single entry per CDR3 protein. The table includes 350,000 to 400,000 distinct CDR3 sequences, over 11% detected once. The sample was blood. These receptors were taken from an older woman with Graves' hyperthyroidism. CDR3s include the opening cysteine and the closing phenylalanine or tryptophan. Fields, in order: V gene, J gene, D gene, clone size, CDR3 protein, CDR3 DNA. A D gene is named only where the DNA matches it firmly. Clone size appears in some rows only: once, few, many, or a class for an expanded clone.

TRBV11-2,TRBJ2-3,TRBD2,many,CASSLDSGRVADTQYF,TGTGCCAGCAGCTTAGATAGCGGGAGAGTCGCAGATACGCAGTATTTT
TRBV6-2/TRBV6-3,TRBJ2-6,NA,few,CASSYSPRDAPQEGANVLTF,TGTGCCAGCAGTTACTCGCCACGGGACGCCCCACAGGAGGGGGCCAACGTCCTGACTTTC
TRBV24-1,TRBJ2-7,TRBD1,many,CATSPGQGTYEQYF,TGTGCCACCAGCCCGGGACAGGGGACATACGAGCAGTACTTC
TRBV12-3/TRBV12-4,TRBJ2-2,TRBD1,many,CASSTDRGQNGELFF,TGTGCCAGCAGTACCGACAGGGGGCAGAACGGGGAGCTGTTTTTT
TRBV6-1,TRBJ2-4,TRBD2,many,CASRRRRTSGGDIQYF,TGTGCCAGCAGGCGACGTAGGACTAGCGGGGGGGACATTCAGTACTTC
TRBV12-3/TRBV12-4,TRBJ2-2,NA,many,CASSPGRGNTGELFF,TGTGCCAGCAGTCCCGGGCGGGGGAACACCGGGGAGCTGTTTTTT
TRBV3-1,TRBJ2-1,TRBD2,NA,CASSQAWASGRNEQFF,TGTGCCAGCAGCCAAGCATGGGCTAGCGGTAGAAATGAGCAGTTCTTC
TRBV20-1,TRBJ2-2,TRBD2,few,CSASRTSGGSGELFF,TGCAGTGCTAGTCGGACTAGCGGCGGTTCCGGGGAGCTGTTTTTT
TRBV3-1,TRBJ1-5,NA,many,CASSHGQYSNQPQHF,TGTGCCAGCAGCCATGGTCAGTATAGCAATCAGCCCCAGCATTTT
TRBV29-1,TRBJ2-3,NA,many,CSVGSSTDTQYF,TGCAGCGTAGGTTCTAGCACAGATACGCAGTATTTT
TRBV13,TRBJ2-7,TRBD1,many,CASSSDRGTWQYF,TGTGCCAGCAGCTCGGACAGGGGGACCTGGCAGTACTTC
TRBV20-1,TRBJ1-3,NA,NA,CSARDGTRGNTIYF,TGCAGTGCTAGAGACGGGACTCGTGGAAACACCATATATTTT
TRBV3-1,TRBJ2-1,NA,many,CASSTGYNEQFF,TGTGCCAGCAGCACGGGCTACAATGAGCAGTTCTTC
TRBV20-1,TRBJ2-4,NA,many,CSAEGLAKNIQYF,TGCAGTGCGGAGGGACTAGCCAAAAACATTCAGTACTTC
TRBV20-1,TRBJ2-7,TRBD2,NA,CSARDGTSGLYEQYF,TGCAGTGCTAGAGATGGGACTAGCGGGCTCTACGAGCAGTACTTC
TRBV6-5,TRBJ2-3,NA,NA,CASSHPSTDTQYF,TGTGCCAGCAGTCACCCGAGCACAGATACGCAGTATTTT
TRBV2,TRBJ2-1,NA,many,CASSEWTHSSNYNEQFF,TGTGCCAGCAGTGAGTGGACGCACAGTAGTAACTACAATGAGCAGTTCTTC
TRBV5-5,TRBJ2-3,NA,NA,CASSSSVTDTQYF,TGTGCCAGCAGCTCCTCGGTGACAGATACGCAGTATTTT
TRBV4-2,TRBJ2-7,TRBD2,NA,CASSKIAGGSYEQYF,TGTGCCAGCAGCAAAATAGCGGGAGGGAGCTACGAGCAGTACTTC
TRBV29-1,TRBJ2-1,TRBD2,many,CSVMGLAEVNEQFF,TGCAGCGTGATGGGACTAGCGGAAGTCAATGAGCAGTTCTTC
TRBV5-1,TRBJ2-6,NA,many,CASSLEARGSTGANVLTF,TGCGCCAGCAGCCTGGAGGCCAGGGGAAGCACTGGGGCCAACGTCCTGACTTTC
TRBV20-1,TRBJ2-1,TRBD2,NA,CSACRTSGTNEQFF,TGCAGTGCTTGCAGGACTAGCGGGACCAATGAGCAGTTCTTC
TRBV19,TRBJ2-1,TRBD1,few,CASSIAGQGSYNEQFF,TGTGCCAGTAGTATAGCTGGACAGGGCTCCTACAATGAGCAGTTCTTC
TRBV7-8,TRBJ2-1,TRBD2,NA,CASSLATSGRAGEQFF,TGTGCCAGCAGCTTAGCGACTAGCGGGAGGGCCGGTGAGCAGTTCTTC
TRBV7-9,TRBJ2-1,NA,many,CASTLGAAEQFF,TGTGCCAGCACCCTGGGGGCGGCGGAGCAGTTCTTC
TRBV18,TRBJ2-1,NA,many,CASLPLVGANEQFF,TGTGCCAGCCTCCCTCTCGTAGGGGCCAATGAGCAGTTCTTC
TRBV7-9,TRBJ2-7,TRBD2,many,CASSLGTSGGHVYEQYF,TGTGCCAGCAGCTTAGGGACTAGCGGGGGCCATGTCTACGAGCAGTACTTC
TRBV7-9,TRBJ1-1,NA,few,CASSLDSSNTEAFF,TGTGCCAGCAGCTTAGACAGCTCGAACACTGAAGCTTTCTTT
TRBV10-2,TRBJ2-4,NA,few,CASSPGRWAKNIQYF,TGCGCCAGCAGTCCCGGGCGCTGGGCCAAAAACATTCAGTACTTC
TRBV12-3/TRBV12-4,TRBJ2-2,NA,many,CASNPTGYTGELFF,TGTGCCAGCAACCCCACGGGGTACACCGGGGAGCTGTTTTTT
TRBV30,TRBJ1-1,TRBD1,many,CAWSFSGTGATEAFF,TGTGCCTGGAGTTTCTCCGGGACAGGGGCCACTGAAGCTTTCTTT
TRBV2,TRBJ2-5,TRBD1,NA,CASSDDGDSQFQETQYF,TGTGCCAGCAGTGATGATGGGGACAGCCAATTTCAAGAGACCCAGTACTTC
TRBV12-5,TRBJ2-3,NA,few,CASGLIPGVTDTQYF,TGTGCTAGTGGTTTGATTCCGGGGGTCACAGATACGCAGTATTTT
TRBV5-1,TRBJ1-1,NA,once,CASSYLGAEAFF,TGCGCCAGCAGCTACCTCGGGGCTGAAGCTTTCTTT
TRBV11-1,TRBJ2-7,NA,many,CASSLGRAEQYF,TGTGCCAGCAGCTTAGGAAGGGCCGAGCAGTACTTC
TRBV27,TRBJ2-6,TRBD1,many,CASSTGQGFGANVLTF,TGTGCCAGCTCAACGGGACAGGGGTTTGGGGCCAACGTCCTGACTTTC
TRBV2,TRBJ2-5,TRBD2,NA,CASTGEGFETQYF,TGTGCCAGCACCGGGGAGGGGTTTGAGACCCAGTACTTC
TRBV5-6,TRBJ2-2,TRBD1,many,CASSSRQGSWTGELFF,TGTGCCAGCAGCTCGCGACAGGGGTCATGGACCGGGGAGCTGTTTTTT
TRBV7-2,TRBJ2-7,NA,many,CASSPSFSRHYEQYF,TGTGCCAGCAGCCCTAGCTTTTCTCGACACTACGAGCAGTACTTC
TRBV12-3/TRBV12-4,TRBJ2-7,TRBD1,many,CASSPTRQGSEQYF,TGTGCCAGCAGTCCAACCAGACAGGGTTCCGAGCAGTACTTC
TRBV2,TRBJ1-6,TRBD1,NA,CASSLQGMENSPLHF,TGTGCCAGCAGTTTACAGGGGATGGAGAATTCACCCCTCCACTTT
TRBV30,TRBJ2-2,TRBD1,few,CAWSGGTGVSGELFF,TGTGCCTGGAGCGGGGGGACAGGGGTATCCGGGGAGCTGTTTTTT
TRBV11-3,TRBJ1-6,TRBD1,many,CASSLRRGGSDSPLHF,TGTGCCAGCAGCTTGCGAAGAGGGGGCAGTGATTCACCCCTCCACTTT
TRBV30,TRBJ2-3,NA,many,CAWSVSHLDTQYF,TGTGCCTGGAGTGTCTCTCACTTAGATACGCAGTATTTT
TRBV2,TRBJ1-1,NA,many,CASNPGRGSTEAFF,TGTGCCAGCAATCCAGGGAGGGGGAGCACTGAAGCTTTCTTT
TRBV5-1,TRBJ2-2,TRBD2,NA,CASSPWTSRSAGELFF,TGCGCCAGCAGCCCCTGGACTAGCAGGAGTGCCGGGGAGCTGTTTTTT
TRBV7-7,TRBJ2-1,NA,NA,CASSFAVASYNEQFF,TGTGCTAGCAGCTTCGCGGTTGCCTCCTACAATGAGCAGTTCTTC
TRBV9,TRBJ2-3,TRBD2,NA,CASSEVAGGSDTQYF,TGTGCCAGCAGCGAAGTTGCGGGAGGTTCAGATACGCAGTATTTT
TRBV20-1,TRBJ2-2,NA,many,CSASLGGVNTGELFF,TGCAGTGCTAGTCTAGGCGGGGTGAACACCGGGGAGCTGTTTTTT
TRBV10-3,TRBJ2-1,TRBD1,many,CAISGQGLNEQFF,TGTGCCATCAGCGGACAGGGTTTGAATGAGCAGTTCTTC
TRBV27,TRBJ2-5,TRBD2,many,CASSPTSGRIVETQYF,TGTGCCAGCAGTCCCACTAGCGGGAGAATCGTAGAGACCCAGTACTTC
TRBV19,TRBJ1-5,TRBD1,NA,CASNTGEWSNQPQHF,TGTGCCAGTAACACAGGGGAGTGGAGCAATCAGCCCCAGCATTTT
TRBV4-2,TRBJ2-7,NA,few,CASSQSGTSYEQYF,TGTGCCAGCAGCCAGTCCGGGACTTCCTACGAGCAGTACTTC
TRBV27,TRBJ2-7,TRBD2,NA,CASASGISYEQYF,TGTGCCAGCGCTAGCGGGATCTCCTACGAGCAGTACTTC
TRBV2,TRBJ2-1,TRBD2,NA,CASRGLAGNEQFF,TGTGCCAGCAGGGGACTAGCGGGGAATGAGCAGTTCTTC
TRBV5-4,TRBJ1-4,NA,NA,CASSLGGGGKLFF,TGTGCCAGCAGCCTGGGTGGAGGGGGAAAACTGTTTTTT
TRBV2,TRBJ2-7,TRBD1,many,CASEGEGAREQYF,TGTGCCAGCGAGGGAGAGGGGGCACGAGAGCAGTACTTC
TRBV6-2/TRBV6-3,TRBJ2-7,NA,many,CASSQQDATKQYF,TGTGCCAGCAGTCAACAGGATGCGACTAAGCAGTACTTC
TRBV7-8,TRBJ2-7,NA,many,CASRVQGGNYEQYF,TGTGCCAGCAGGGTACAGGGTGGCAACTACGAGCAGTACTTC